This entry features one T cell receptor (beta chain) sequence. As yet, its antigen is unknown. The record originates from a study of type 1 regulatory T cells. Study-wide results and limits: Compared with non-type 1 regulatory T cells, type 1 regulatory T cells showed a more restricted TCR repertoire.

The CDR3 spans 16 residues. Germline loops: CDR1 SEHNR, CDR2 FQNEAQ (reference sequence). With 7 bases removed from V and 4 bases from J, the gap between germline ends came to 19 bases. TCRdb recomputed calls from the reads with MiXCR, one row per CDR3 protein. The table shows 60,000 to 75,000 distinct CDR3 sequences, with less than 25% occurring only once. Sample: cultured type 1 regulatory T (Tr1) cells, either the whole culture or a sorted fraction (not recorded which). The chain recombines TRBV7-9 with TRBJ2-2, with D possibly being TRBD2 (5 bases). The source of this sequence is a human donor in good health. CDR3 residues: CASNSPKSTSTGELFF. For the CDR3, the DNA is TGTGCCAGCAACTCACCAAAATCAACTAGCACCGGGGAGCTGTTTTTT.